This entry is about one T cell receptor beta chain. The antigen is not known. TCRdb fed the 5' RACE reads into MiXCR, producing one record per CDR3 protein. The data hold 500,000 or so distinct CDR3 sequences, with approximately 15% observed a single time. This sample stems from a study of identical twins. Study observations and caveats: The study found excess low generation probability among twin-shared out-of-frame alpha sequences. Twins' excess sharing was less marked for out-of-frame beta sequences. There is a chance that invariant MAIT and iNKT cells partially muddied zero-insertion analyses.

Every one of the donors was a healthy Caucasian. There are 20 residues in the CDR3. V shed 5 bases and J shed 0 bases, with 26 bases lying between them. The V gene's germline CDR1 is SGHAT and CDR2 FQNNGV. This sample was shared with a second study, whose subject was yellow fever vaccine responses in identical twins.

Material: CD4+ T cells sorted from blood. The rearrangement links TRBV11-2 to TRBJ2-1; possible D gene TRBD2, 5 bases. This receptor was taken from a young woman in good health. The CDR3 DNA reads TGTGCCAGCAGCAAAAAGGTATTGACCCCCTCCACTAGCTCCTACAATGAGCAGTTCTTC. This translates into CASSKKVLTPSTSSYNEQFF.